This section outlines one T cell receptor beta chain sequence together with its context. The antigen is undetermined. These data originate in a study of cytomegalovirus exposure and HLA in healthy donors. This CDR3 comprises 15 residues. The ends were cut back, 4 bases at V and 2 bases at J, with 14 bases in the middle. In germline, CDR1 is SGHDT, CDR2 YYEEEE. General study points: Later work showed greater clonal expansion in HLA-associated TCR beta chains than in equally common others. Only CMV serostatus was available as immune exposure information. Cytomegalovirus-associated status was assigned to 150 or so TCR beta chains. Reported performance of the classifier showed diagnosis of cytomegalovirus status with high specificity and sensitivity.

Primers: 60 Vbeta forward and 13 Jbeta reverse. The protocol was immunoSEQ multiplex PCR, while the TCRdb copy is restricted to in-frame clones and leaves out a portion. This table holds 210,000 or so clones, 76% found once. This clonotype was obtained from a man aged 18 to 30 in good health and CMV-seronegative. Sequenced material: PBMCs. The chain carries TRBV5-6 and TRBJ2-3; D is ambiguous. This CDR3 is CASSPSMSNTDTQYF. In DNA, the CDR3 is TGTGCCAGCAGCCCGAGTATGAGTAACACAGATACGCAGTATTTT.